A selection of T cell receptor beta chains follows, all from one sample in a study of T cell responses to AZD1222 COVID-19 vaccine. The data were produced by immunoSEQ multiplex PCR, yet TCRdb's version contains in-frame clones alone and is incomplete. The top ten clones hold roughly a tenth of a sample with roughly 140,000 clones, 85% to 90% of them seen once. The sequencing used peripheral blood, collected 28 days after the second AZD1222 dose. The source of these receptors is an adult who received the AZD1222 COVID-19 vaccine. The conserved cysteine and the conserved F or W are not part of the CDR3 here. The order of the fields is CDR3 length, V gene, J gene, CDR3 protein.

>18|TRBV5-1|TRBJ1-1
ASSLGPPFSSGTGGEGAF
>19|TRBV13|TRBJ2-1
ASSLEPYGGTSGSSYNEQF
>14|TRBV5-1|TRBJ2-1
ASSAGTSGIFTEQF
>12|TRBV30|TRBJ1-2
AWSVLGTADGYT
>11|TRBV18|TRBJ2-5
ASSPGVQETQY
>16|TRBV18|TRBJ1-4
ASSPRGTDPATNEKLF
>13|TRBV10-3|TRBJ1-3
AISEGGASGNTIY
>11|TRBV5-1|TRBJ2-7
ASHSGNSYEQY
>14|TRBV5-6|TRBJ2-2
ASSRQGLAGTGELF
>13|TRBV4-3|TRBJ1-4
ASSPGRDSAEKLF
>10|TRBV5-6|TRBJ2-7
ASSPIGGEQY
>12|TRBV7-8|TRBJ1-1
ASSYGTGAAAAF
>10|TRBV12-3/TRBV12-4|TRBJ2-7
ASSPQAREQY
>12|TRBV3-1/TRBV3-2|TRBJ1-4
ASSQNRGGEKLF
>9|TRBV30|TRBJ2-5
ALPSGETQY
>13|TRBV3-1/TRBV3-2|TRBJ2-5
ASSPSDLSGETQY
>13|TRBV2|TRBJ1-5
ASQRTGASFQPQH
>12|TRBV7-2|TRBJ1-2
ASSRPGVNYGYT
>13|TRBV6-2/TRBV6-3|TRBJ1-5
ASSYSEGASQPQH
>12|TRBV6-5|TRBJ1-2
ASSWGTANYGYT
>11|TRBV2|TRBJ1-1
ASRGTGATEAF
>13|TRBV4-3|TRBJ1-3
ASSQDTLPGNTIY
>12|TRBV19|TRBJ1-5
ATSGLNSNQPQH
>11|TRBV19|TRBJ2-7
ASSTFMGYEQY
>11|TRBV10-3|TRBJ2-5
AISRLAGETQY
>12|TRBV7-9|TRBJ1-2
ASSLATGNYGYT
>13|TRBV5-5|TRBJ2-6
ASSHDGAGANVLT
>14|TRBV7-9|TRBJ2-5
ASSLSRTSGKETQY
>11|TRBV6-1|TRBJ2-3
ASSELAPDTQY
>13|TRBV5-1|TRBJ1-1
ASSLVVRQNTEAF